These 27 T cell receptor beta chains were all obtained from the same sample, sequenced in a study of T cells in Graves' hyperthyroidism and ophthalmopathy. The investigators amplified TCR beta CDR3 regions from RNA transcripts. The TCR CDR3 first-round RT-PCR relied on the HTBI primer set. TCRdb processed the multiplex PCR reads anew with MiXCR; each CDR3 protein has one entry. The data show roughly 520,000 distinct CDR3 sequences, roughly 25% seen once. Sequencing was performed on blood. The receptors were gathered from a woman aged 30 to 39 with Graves' ophthalmopathy.

With respect to this clonotype: This likely comes from a read error, as the CDR3 has no conserved phenylalanine or tryptophan at its end. No DNA is shown, since the ends of the CDR3 on it are uncertain; the CDR3 is the one TCRdb lists. The CDR3 loop reads CASSETEQLLTRL. The chain has TRBV6-1 and TRBJ2-7. The CDR3 length is 13 residues, termini included. Germline lookup yields CDR1 MNHNS and CDR2 SASEGT.

The J gene is TRBJ1-5, the V gene TRBV19; possible D gene TRBD1, 5 bases. V shed 0 bases and J shed 4 bases, with 10 bases lying between them. The CDR3 totals 15 residues. The germline CDR1 and CDR2 sequences are LNHDA and SQIVND (reference sequence). CDR3 nucleotides: TGTGCCAGTAGTATAGATAGACAGCTTAATCAGCCCCAGCATTTT. The encoded protein is CASSIDRQLNQPQHF.

There are many counts of this clonotype. V and J are TRBV6-5 and TRBJ1-2; 7 bases fit TRBD1. Germline loops: CDR1 MNHEY, CDR2 SVGAGI. Trimming removed 5 bases from V and 0 bases from J; junction bases left unmatched: 6. There are 15 residues in the CDR3. CDR3 protein: CASSMTGFTNYGYTF. The DNA of the CDR3 is TGTGCCAGCAGTATGACAGGGTTCACTAACTATGGCTACACCTTC.

This clonotype occurred a few times. At one boundary the junction diverges from the germline segment, which might be a read error. The chain has TRBV20-1 and TRBJ1-6, with no clear D. From germline, CDR1 is DFQATT and CDR2 SNEGSKA (reference sequence). The length of the CDR3 is 15 residues. For the CDR3, the DNA is TGCAGTGCCCCTGGAGGAGGGCCCTATTATTCACCCCTCCACTTT. Its translation is CSAPGGGPYYSPLHF.

The genes are TRBV7-2 and TRBJ2-2, with D hard to call. This CDR3 spans 14 amino acids. Trimming took off 0 bases at V and 8 bases at J, with 10 bases between the two ends. The germline V gene encodes CDR1 SGHTA and CDR2 FQGNSA. DNA of the CDR3: TGTGCCAGCAGCTTAGCCCCGGGTCCTGGGGAGCTGTTTTTT. As protein: CASSLAPGPGELFF.

This clonotype has at least ten counts. The rearrangement joins TRBV30 to TRBJ1-2; D ambiguous. V was shortened by 2 bases and J by 2 bases, with 9 bases between the two germline ends. The CDR3 is 13 residues long. CDR1 is GTSNPN and CDR2 is SVGIG in the germline V gene (reference sequence). The CDR3 DNA reads TGTGCCTGGAGTCTAACAGAAAACTATGGCTACACCTTC. Translating gives CAWSLTENYGYTF.

This clonotype was observed at least ten times. V is TRBV6-1 and J is TRBJ1-1; no firm D call. The CDR3 is 13 residues long. V was cut by 4 bases and J by 3 bases, with 9 bases left in between. Germline assignment: CDR1 MNHNS and CDR2 SASEGT. The DNA for the CDR3 is TGTGCCAGCAGTGTTCAGTCGGACACTGAAGCTTTCTTT. Protein: CASSVQSDTEAFF.

This chain connects TRBV6-2 or TRBV6-3 to TRBJ1-1; no reliable D call. Germline lookup yields CDR1 MNHEY and CDR2 SVGEGT. V was clipped by 1 base and J by 9 bases, with 15 bases between them. The CDR3 loop spans 14 amino acids. In DNA form, the CDR3 reads TGTGCCAGCAGTTACTACAAAGTGGTACAGCAAGCTTTCTTT. Its translation: CASSYYKVVQQAFF.

This clonotype was found many times. The rearrangement joins TRBV20-1 to TRBJ1-2; D is ambiguous. Trimming cost V 6 bases and J 9 bases, with 17 bases left between them. The CDR3 extends over 12 amino acids. Germline loops: CDR1 DFQATT, CDR2 SNEGSKA (reference sequence). The CDR3 DNA reads TGCAGTGCCAGTGACCGGGAAGGGAGCTACACCTTC. Translation: CSASDREGSYTF.

The rearrangement joins TRBV5-4 to TRBJ2-5, with 9 nucleotides matching TRBD1. V was clipped by 0 bases and J by 9 bases; unmatched bases: 9. Germline V gene lookup returns CDR1 SGHNT and CDR2 YYREEE (reference sequence). This CDR3 is built from 15 residues. CDR3 nucleotide sequence: TGTGCCAGCAGCTTGGCTAAGTCTGGACAGGGGTCCCAGTACTTC. This sequence encodes CASSLAKSGQGSQYF.

At least ten counts were recorded for this clonotype. The CDR3 reads CASSRGLAFEQYF. In nucleotides, the CDR3 is TGTGCCAGCAGCAGGGGACTAGCGTTCGAGCAGTACTTC. The rearrangement uses TRBV6-5 and TRBJ2-7; TRBD2 matches 10 bases. The germline CDR1 and CDR2 sequences are MNHEY and SVGAGI. The CDR3 length is 13 residues. The junction had 5 bases not matched to a gene; V was cut back by 6 bases and J by 6 bases.

This clonotype was detected only a few times. V gene TRBV12-3 or TRBV12-4 combines with J gene TRBJ2-7, with D possibly being TRBD1 or TRBD2 (5 bases each). The germline V and J ends were trimmed by 3 bases and 6 bases, with 12 bases remaining between them. CDR3 length: 13 residues. The DNA for the CDR3 is TGTGCCAGCAGTTTTGGGACGAGTCGCGAGCAGTACTTC. This sequence encodes CASSFGTSREQYF.

At least ten counts were recorded for this clonotype. The CDR3 region is CATRRVGETGIDGYTF. CDR3 nucleotide sequence: TGTGCCACCCGTCGGGTGGGGGAGACAGGAATCGATGGCTACACCTTC. V is TRBV10-3 and J is TRBJ1-2; possible D gene TRBD1, 6 bases. V was trimmed by 10 bases and J by 6 bases, leaving 27 bases between them. Germline CDR1 reads ENHRY; CDR2 reads SYGVKD. CDR3 length: 16 residues.

The chain links TRBV25-1 to TRBJ2-7; 8 bases align to TRBD2. The junction had 20 bases not matched to a gene; V was cut back by 8 bases and J by 5 bases. This CDR3 is built from 17 residues. CDR1 is MGHDK, CDR2 SYGVNS, per germline. For the CDR3, the DNA is TGTGCCAGCTCCGCTCCACTCAACCCGGGACTAGTCGACGAGCAGTACTTC. Protein: CASSAPLNPGLVDEQYF.

This clonotype was seen at least ten times. In nucleotides, the CDR3 is TGTGCCAGCTCATACCAGGGAGGGCAACAAGAGACCCAGTACTTC. It yields the protein CASSYQGGQQETQYF. The J gene is TRBJ2-5, the V gene TRBV18; 7 nucleotides align to TRBD2. The CDR3 loop spans 15 amino acids. Unmatched junction bases numbered 8, after V lost 5 bases and J lost 2 bases. Germline assignment: CDR1 KGHSH and CDR2 LQKENI.

This clonotype was observed at least ten times. The genes are TRBV12-3 or TRBV12-4 and TRBJ1-2; maybe TRBD1 (5 bases). The CDR3 loop spans 13 amino acids. V lost 4 bases and J 7 bases, leaving 13 bases between the germline ends. CDR3 bases: TGTGCCAGCAGTTCGGGACTTCGCTTTGGCTACACCTTC. It translates to CASSSGLRFGYTF.

This clonotype was seen at least ten times. The CDR3 DNA sequence: TGTGCCAGTAGTGTACAGCCCGGGGGCGGGGAGCTGTTTTTT. This encodes CASSVQPGGGELFF. The rearrangement uses TRBV19 and TRBJ2-2, with TRBD2 as a possible D gene (6 bases). The CDR3 has 14 amino acids. The ends were cut back, 5 bases at V and 7 bases at J, with 14 bases in the middle. The V gene's germline CDR1 is LNHDA and CDR2 SQIVND (reference sequence).

The J gene is TRBJ1-2, the V gene TRBV11-2, with unresolved D. Trimming shortened V by 2 bases and J by 3 bases, and 16 bases separated the two germline ends. The CDR3 sequence is 16 residues long. CDR1 and CDR2 from the germline V gene are SGHAT and FQNNGV. The CDR3 DNA follows: TGTGCCAGCAGCTTATGGGTGCGGGCAGCCGACTATGGCTACACCTTC. The encoded protein is CASSLWVRAADYGYTF. Filled out from reference TRBV11-2 and TRBJ1-2, the complete variable domain reads EAGVAQSPRYKIIEKRQSVAFWCNPISGHATLYWYQQILGQGPKLLIQFQNNGVVDDSQLPKDRFSAERLKGVDSTLKIQPAKLEDSAVYLCASSLWVRAADYGYTFGSGTRLTVV.

The chain has TRBV12-3 or TRBV12-4 and TRBJ1-1; TRBD1 might be the D (6 bases). The V and J ends lost 5 bases and 5 bases respectively, with 15 bases between them. CDR3 length equals 14 residues. CDR3 amino acids: CASSPRVRGTEAFF. The DNA of the CDR3 is TGTGCCAGCAGTCCCCGGGTCAGGGGTACTGAAGCTTTCTTT.

This clonotype was seen only a few times. The J gene is TRBJ1-2, the V gene TRBV12-3 or TRBV12-4; D unresolved. Trimming removed 1 base from V and 0 bases from J, with 9 bases in between. CDR3 size: 15 residues. CDR3 nucleotide sequence: TGTGCCAGCAGTTTAGACGGATCCTCTAACTATGGCTACACCTTC. Protein sequence: CASSLDGSSNYGYTF.

At least ten counts were recorded for this clonotype. The chain links TRBV6-5 to TRBJ1-2; 9 bases map to TRBD1. CDR1 MNHEY and CDR2 SVGAGI come from the germline V gene. The CDR3 has 15 amino acids. The V segment lost 5 bases and the J segment 4 bases; nucleotides outside the gene matches: 8. The CDR3 region is CASSLRTGETYGYTF. In nucleotides, the CDR3 is TGTGCCAGCAGTCTACGGACAGGGGAGACCTATGGCTACACCTTC.

There are many counts of this clonotype. The rearrangement joins TRBV6-1 to TRBJ1-2; a weak D match, TRBD1 (5 bases). The CDR3 has 12 residues. V was cut by 7 bases and J by 8 bases, with 14 bases left in between. CDR1 and CDR2 (germline): MNHNS, SASEGT. The CDR3 spells CASTGTTGGYTF. The CDR3 DNA sequence: TGTGCCAGCACCGGGACTACAGGAGGCTACACCTTC.

A word on this clonotype: Compared with germline, one end of the junction differs, possibly owing to a read error. The chain carries TRBV10-3 and TRBJ2-7, with a weak D call TRBD1 (6 bases). Per germline, CDR1 ENHRY and CDR2 SYGVKD. The CDR3 has 16 amino acids. The CDR3 coding sequence is TGTGCCACCAGTGACCACTCCGGGACAAGACTCTACGAGCAGTACTTC. Its protein product is CATSDHSGTRLYEQYF.

This clonotype came up many times. The chain employs TRBV29-1 and TRBJ1-2; D is unresolved. There are 12 residues in the CDR3. Germline V gene data show CDR1 as SQVTM and CDR2 as ANQGSEA. The V end lost 1 base, the J end lost 4 bases, and 7 bases lay between the germline ends. As DNA, the CDR3 is TGCAGCGTTGAAGTGGCAAGCTATGGCTACACCTTC. Translating it yields CSVEVASYGYTF.

This clonotype was detected many times. The chain employs TRBV5-1 and TRBJ2-7; D call uncertain. The CDR3 contains 13 residues. Trimming cost V 1 base and J 4 bases, with 9 bases left between them. CDR1 and CDR2 from the germline V gene are SGHRS and YFSETQ. As DNA, the CDR3 is TGCGCCAGCAGCTTGTCGGACCCGTACGAGCAGTACTTC. It yields the protein CASSLSDPYEQYF. The full variable domain, rest sourced from reference TRBV5-1 and TRBJ2-7, is KAGVTQTPRYLIKTRGQQVTLSCSPISGHRSVSWYQQTPGQGLQFLFEYFSETQRNKGNFPGRFSGRQFSNSRSEMNVSTLELGDSALYLCASSLSDPYEQYFGPGTRLTVT.

This clonotype was seen at least ten times. The chain employs TRBV11-2 and TRBJ1-1; D remains ambiguous. Trimming stripped 6 bases from V and 4 bases from J, with 15 bases between. CDR3 length: 14 residues. Germline V gene lookup returns CDR1 SGHAT and CDR2 FQNNGV. The CDR3 DNA follows: TGTGCCAGCAGTCTCATGCGGGTTGGCACTGAAGCTTTCTTT. Translation gives CASSLMRVGTEAFF. Together with reference TRBV11-2 and TRBJ1-1, the CDR3 gives the full variable domain: EAGVAQSPRYKIIEKRQSVAFWCNPISGHATLYWYQQILGQGPKLLIQFQNNGVVDDSQLPKDRFSAERLKGVDSTLKIQPAKLEDSAVYLCASSLMRVGTEAFFGQGTRLTVV.

This clonotype has more than one count but fewer than ten. The chain is built from TRBV5-1 and TRBJ2-7; D may correspond to TRBD1 or TRBD2 (5 bases each). The CDR3 runs to 14 residues. Trimming removed 5 bases from V and 3 bases from J, with 15 bases in between. Germline V gene sequence: CDR1 SGHRS, CDR2 YFSETQ. The CDR3 region has the DNA TGCGCCAGCAGGGGGCCCGACCGGGACTACGAGCAGTACTTC. Amino acid sequence: CASRGPDRDYEQYF.